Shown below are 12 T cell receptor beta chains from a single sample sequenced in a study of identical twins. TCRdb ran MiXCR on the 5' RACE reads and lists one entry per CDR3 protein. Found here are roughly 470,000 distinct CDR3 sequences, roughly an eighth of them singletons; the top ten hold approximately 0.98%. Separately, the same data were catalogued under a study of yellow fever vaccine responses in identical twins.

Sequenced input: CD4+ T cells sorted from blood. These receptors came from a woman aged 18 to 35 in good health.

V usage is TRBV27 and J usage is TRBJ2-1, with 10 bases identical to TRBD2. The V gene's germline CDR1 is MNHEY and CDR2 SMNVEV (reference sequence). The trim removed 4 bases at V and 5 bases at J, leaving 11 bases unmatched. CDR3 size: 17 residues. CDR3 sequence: CASSSRPLAGMNNEQFF. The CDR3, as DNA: TGTGCCAGCAGTTCTCGCCCACTAGCGGGAATGAACAATGAGCAGTTCTTC.

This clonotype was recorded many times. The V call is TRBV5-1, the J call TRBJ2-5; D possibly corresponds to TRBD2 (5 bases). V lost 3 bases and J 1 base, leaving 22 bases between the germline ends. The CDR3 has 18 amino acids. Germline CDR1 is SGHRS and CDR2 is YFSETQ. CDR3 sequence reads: CASSSELGSQRLQETQYF. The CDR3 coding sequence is TGCGCCAGCAGCTCTGAGTTGGGGAGTCAGAGACTCCAAGAGACCCAGTACTTC.

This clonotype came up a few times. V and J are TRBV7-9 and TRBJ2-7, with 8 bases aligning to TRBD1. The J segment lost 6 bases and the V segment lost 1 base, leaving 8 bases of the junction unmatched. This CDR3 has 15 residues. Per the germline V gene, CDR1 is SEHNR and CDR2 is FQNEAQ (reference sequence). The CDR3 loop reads CASSLGRRGQGEQYF. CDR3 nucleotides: TGTGCCAGCAGCTTAGGTCGCAGGGGGCAAGGCGAGCAGTACTTC.

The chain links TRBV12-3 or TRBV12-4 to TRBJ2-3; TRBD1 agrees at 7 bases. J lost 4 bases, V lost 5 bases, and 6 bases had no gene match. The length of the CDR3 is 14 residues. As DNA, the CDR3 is TGTGCCAGCAGTGAAACAGGGGTGGCAGATACGCAGTATTTT. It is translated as CASSETGVADTQYF.

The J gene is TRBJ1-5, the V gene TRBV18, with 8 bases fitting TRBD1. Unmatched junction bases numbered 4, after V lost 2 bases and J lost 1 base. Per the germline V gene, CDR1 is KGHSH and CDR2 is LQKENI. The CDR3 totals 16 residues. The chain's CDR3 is CASSPAGTGSNQPQHF. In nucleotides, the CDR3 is TGTGCCAGCTCACCAGCCGGGACAGGAAGCAATCAGCCCCAGCATTTT. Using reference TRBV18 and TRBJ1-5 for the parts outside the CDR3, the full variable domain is NAGVMQNPRHLVRRRGQEARLRCSPMKGHSHVYWYRQLPEEGLKFMVYLQKENIIDESGMPKERFSAEFPKEGPSILRIQQVVRGDSAAYFCASSPAGTGSNQPQHFGDGTRLSIL.

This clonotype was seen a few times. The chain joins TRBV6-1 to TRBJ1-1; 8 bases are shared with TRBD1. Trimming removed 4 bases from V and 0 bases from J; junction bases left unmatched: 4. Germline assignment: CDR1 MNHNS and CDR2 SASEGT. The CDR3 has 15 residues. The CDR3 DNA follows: TGTGCCAGCAGTGGGACAGGGCACATGAACACTGAAGCTTTCTTT. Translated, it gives CASSGTGHMNTEAFF.

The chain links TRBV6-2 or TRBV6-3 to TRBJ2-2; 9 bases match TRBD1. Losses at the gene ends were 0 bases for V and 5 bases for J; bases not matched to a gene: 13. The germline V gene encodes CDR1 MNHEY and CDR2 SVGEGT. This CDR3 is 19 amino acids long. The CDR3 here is CASSYSGIVGTGRTGELFF. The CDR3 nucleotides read TGTGCCAGCAGTTACTCCGGTATTGTCGGGACAGGGAGGACCGGGGAGCTGTTTTTT.

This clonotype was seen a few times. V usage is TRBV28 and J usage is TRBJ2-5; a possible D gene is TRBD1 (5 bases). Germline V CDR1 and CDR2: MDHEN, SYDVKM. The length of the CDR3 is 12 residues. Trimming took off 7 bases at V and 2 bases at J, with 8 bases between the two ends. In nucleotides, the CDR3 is TGTGCCAGCAACACAGGTCAAGAGACCCAGTACTTC. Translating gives CASNTGQETQYF.

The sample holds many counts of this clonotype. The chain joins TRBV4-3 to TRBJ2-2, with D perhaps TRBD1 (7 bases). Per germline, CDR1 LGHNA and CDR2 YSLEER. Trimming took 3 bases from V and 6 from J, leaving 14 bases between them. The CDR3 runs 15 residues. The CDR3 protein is CASSHAGQPSGELFF. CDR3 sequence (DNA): TGCGCCAGCAGCCATGCGGGACAGCCTTCCGGGGAGCTGTTTTTT.

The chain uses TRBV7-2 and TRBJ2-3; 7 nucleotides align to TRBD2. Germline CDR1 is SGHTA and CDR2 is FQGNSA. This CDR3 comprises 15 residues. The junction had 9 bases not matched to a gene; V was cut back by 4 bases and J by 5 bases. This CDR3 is CASSSVEGRGDTQYF. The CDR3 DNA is TGTGCCAGCAGCTCCGTGGAGGGGAGGGGAGATACGCAGTATTTT.

CDR3 bases: TGCGCCAGCAGCTCCGTAGCGGGAGGCGGAGGTGAGCAGTTCTTC. This sequence encodes CASSSVAGGGGEQFF. V usage is TRBV5-1 and J usage is TRBJ2-1; 10 bases fit TRBD2. CDR3 size: 15 residues. From germline, CDR1 is SGHRS and CDR2 YFSETQ. Trimming removed 3 bases from V and 9 bases from J; junction bases left unmatched: 9.

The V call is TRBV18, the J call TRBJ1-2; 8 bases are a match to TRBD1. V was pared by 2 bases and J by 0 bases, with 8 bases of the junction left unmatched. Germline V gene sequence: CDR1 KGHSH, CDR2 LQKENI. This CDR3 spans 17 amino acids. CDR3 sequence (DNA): TGTGCCAGCTCACCAGTTACCGGGACAGGTTCTAACTATGGCTACACCTTC. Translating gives CASSPVTGTGSNYGYTF. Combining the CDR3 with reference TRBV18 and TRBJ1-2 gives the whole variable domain NAGVMQNPRHLVRRRGQEARLRCSPMKGHSHVYWYRQLPEEGLKFMVYLQKENIIDESGMPKERFSAEFPKEGPSILRIQQVVRGDSAAYFCASSPVTGTGSNYGYTFGSGTRLTVV.